The entry that follows covers one T cell receptor beta chain sequence. Its antigen is not yet known. No clone much larger than this one lies a single base away; base qualities are absent. The CDR3 contains 15 residues, cysteine and phenylalanine counted. The read is trimmed to its CDR3 DNA, 45 bases read in frame from base 1. The V and J ends are trimmed by 0 bases and 1 base, leaving 10 bases between them. CDR1 SGHAT and CDR2 FQNNGV were looked up in the germline V gene. This sample stems from a study of cytotoxic CD8 clonotypes in ibrutinib-treated CLL (dated by TCRdb to about 2021). In terms of the full investigation: In this cohort, about 16 patients were treatment-naive and fewer than 13 were relapsed/refractory, while 17 to 18 had unmutated IGHV. Longitudinal samples were obtainable from about 30% of the 86 participants in the trial. Samples averaged approximately 260,000 productive templates and some 91,000 productive rearrangements. Cryopreserved peripheral blood mononuclear cells were collected before treatment, at response, and at either disease progression or sustained remission. Response samples were taken after a median of roughly 12 months on treatment, ranging from about 6 to 40 months. Every remission and progressive disease sample was obtained while ibrutinib was still being received by the patients. Responses were partial in approximately 24 patients and complete in 2; after median about 68 months follow-up, approximately 15 stayed in remission and about 12 progressed. The investigation overall reported the following: At ibrutinib response clonality went up, during sustained remission it held steady, and at progression it dropped back toward baseline. Baseline clonality was found to be higher than that of age-matched healthy donors and was strongly correlated with circulating CD8+ T-cell counts. Public clonotypes were rare and either shrank or stayed stable during treatment, and the rise in clonality at ibrutinib response reflected expansion of private clonotypes. Sustained-remission and progressing patients did not have matched sampling times, and lymph node repertoires were not examined.

Explained via the paper, the time point label denotes: approximately eleven months on ibrutinib. Roughly 2.2 micrograms of genomic DNA were extracted from cryopreserved PBMCs for TCR beta library preparation. Longitudinal blood samples from CLL patients on ibrutinib monotherapy were analyzed using high-throughput TCR beta sequencing. The patients were enrolled in a single-center, open-label phase 2 trial of ibrutinib monotherapy. Each clonotype received, on average, 10x coverage in deep resolution sequencing performed on a MiSeq, where the target depth lay between 1 in 1 million and 1 in 200,000 T cells. TCR beta libraries were generated with the immunoSEQ hsTCRB Kit. Concerning the study's data processing: ImmunoSEQ Data Assistant and ImmunoSEQ Analyzer were used for data analysis, and V, D and J genes were assigned according to IMGT definitions. Clonality, which ranges from 0 to 1, was calculated as one minus the normalized Shannon entropy of productive rearrangement frequencies. Public clonotype analysis was restricted to overrepresented clonotypes comprising at least 0.05% of each patient's repertoire. About a dozen repertoires from age-matched healthy donors, obtained from immuneACCESS, served as clonality controls. The table was pulled from immuneACCESS by TCRdb, which kept in-frame rearrangements only. Such tables lose some clones; where checked, under half of the loss comes from unresolved V genes, and the rest has no known cause. V and J calls and clone size are those listed in that table; D and trimming were worked out from the DNA. This sample is represented by fewer than 50,000 clones; around half of them were singletons. The ten largest clones take up 32% of the sample.

The chain is made from TRBV11-2 and TRBJ2-7; possibly the D gene is TRBD1, per 6 matching bases. This specimen consisted of PBMCs, obtained after 12 months of ibrutinib treatment. This clonotype was obtained from a human donor with chronic lymphocytic leukemia. The CDR3: CASSLEGQRSYEQYF. The DNA sequence follows: TGTGCCAGCAGCTTAGAAGGACAGAGATCCTACGAGCAGTACTTC.